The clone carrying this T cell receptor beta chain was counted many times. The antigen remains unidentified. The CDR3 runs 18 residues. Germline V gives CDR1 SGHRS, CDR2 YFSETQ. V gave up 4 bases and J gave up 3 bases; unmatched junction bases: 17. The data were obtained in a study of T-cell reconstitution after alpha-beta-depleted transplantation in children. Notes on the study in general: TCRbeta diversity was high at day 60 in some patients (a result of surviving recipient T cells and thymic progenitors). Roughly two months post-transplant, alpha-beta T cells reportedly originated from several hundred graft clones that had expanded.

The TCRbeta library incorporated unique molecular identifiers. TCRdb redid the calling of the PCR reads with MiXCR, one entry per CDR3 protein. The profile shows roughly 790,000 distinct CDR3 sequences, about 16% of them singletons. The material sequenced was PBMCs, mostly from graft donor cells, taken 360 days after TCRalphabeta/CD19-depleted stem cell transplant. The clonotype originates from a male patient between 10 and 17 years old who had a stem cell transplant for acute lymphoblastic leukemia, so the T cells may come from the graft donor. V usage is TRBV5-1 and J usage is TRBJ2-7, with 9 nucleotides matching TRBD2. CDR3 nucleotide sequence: TGCGCCAGCAGCCCACGAATTTTAGGGGCTAGCGGGAACTACGAGCAGTACTTC. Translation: CASSPRILGASGNYEQYF.